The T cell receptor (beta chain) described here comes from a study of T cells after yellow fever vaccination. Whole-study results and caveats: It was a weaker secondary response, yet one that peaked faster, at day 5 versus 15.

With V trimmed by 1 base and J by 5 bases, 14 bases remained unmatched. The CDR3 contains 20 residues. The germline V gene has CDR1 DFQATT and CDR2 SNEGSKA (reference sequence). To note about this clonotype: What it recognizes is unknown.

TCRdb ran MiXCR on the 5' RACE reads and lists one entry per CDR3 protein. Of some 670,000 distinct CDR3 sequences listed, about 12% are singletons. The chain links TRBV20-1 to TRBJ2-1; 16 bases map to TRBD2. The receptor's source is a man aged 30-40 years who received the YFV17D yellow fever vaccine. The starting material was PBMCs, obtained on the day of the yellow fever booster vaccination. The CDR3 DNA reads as TGCAGTGCTAGAGCCTCGTCCGGGACTAGCGGGAGGGATATACACAATGAGCAGTTCTTC. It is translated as CSARASSGTSGRDIHNEQFF.